This entry concerns a single T cell receptor (beta chain). TCRdb keeps only in-frame clones here, not all; method: immunoSEQ multiplex PCR. The table shows roughly 300,000 clones, with roughly 90% occurring only once. The germline gives CDR1 KGHSH, CDR2 LQKENI. This CDR3 has 14 amino acids. The trim removed 3 bases at V and 3 bases at J, leaving 2 bases unmatched. This entry is derived from a study of cytomegalovirus exposure and HLA in healthy donors. The J gene is TRBJ1-2, the V gene TRBV18; TRBD1 matches 9 bases. Source material: PBMCs. The receptor was derived from a woman aged 25-40 years in good health and CMV-seropositive. CDR3 sequence (DNA): TGTGCCAGCTCACCTCGGACAGGGGACTATGGCTACACCTTC. Its translation is CASSPRTGDYGYTF.